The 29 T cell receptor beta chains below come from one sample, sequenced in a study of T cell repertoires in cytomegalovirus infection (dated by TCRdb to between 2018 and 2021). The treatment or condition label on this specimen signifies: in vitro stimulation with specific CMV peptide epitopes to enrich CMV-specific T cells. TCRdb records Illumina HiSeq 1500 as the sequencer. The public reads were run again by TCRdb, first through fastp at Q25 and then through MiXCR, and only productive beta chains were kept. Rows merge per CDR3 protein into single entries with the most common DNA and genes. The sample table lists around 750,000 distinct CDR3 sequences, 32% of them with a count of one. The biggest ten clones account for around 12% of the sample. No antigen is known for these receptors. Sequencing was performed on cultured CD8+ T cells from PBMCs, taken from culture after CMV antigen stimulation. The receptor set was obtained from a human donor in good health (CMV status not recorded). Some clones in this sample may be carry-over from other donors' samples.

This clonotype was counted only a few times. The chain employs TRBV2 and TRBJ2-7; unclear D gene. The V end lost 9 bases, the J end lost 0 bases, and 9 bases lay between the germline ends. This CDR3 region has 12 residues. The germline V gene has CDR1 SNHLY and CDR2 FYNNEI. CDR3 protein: CASYAGSYEQYV. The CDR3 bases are TGTGCCAGTTACGCCGGCTCCTACGAGCAGTACGTC.

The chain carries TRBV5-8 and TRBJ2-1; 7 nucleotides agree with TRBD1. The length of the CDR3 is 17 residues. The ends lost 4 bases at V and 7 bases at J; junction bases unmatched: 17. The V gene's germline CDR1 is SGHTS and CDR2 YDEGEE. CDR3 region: CASSTKQGRLDPNEQFF. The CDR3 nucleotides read TGTGCCAGCAGCACCAAACAGGGGCGGCTAGACCCTAATGAGCAGTTCTTC.

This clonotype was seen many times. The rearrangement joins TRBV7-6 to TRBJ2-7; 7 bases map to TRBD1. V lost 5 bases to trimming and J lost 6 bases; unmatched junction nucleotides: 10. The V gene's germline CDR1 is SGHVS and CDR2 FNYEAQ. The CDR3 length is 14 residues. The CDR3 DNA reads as TGTGCCAGCAGCGGGACGGGACAGCCCACCGAGCAGTACTTC. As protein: CASSGTGQPTEQYF. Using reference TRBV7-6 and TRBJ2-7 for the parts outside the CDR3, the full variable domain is GAGVSQSPRYKVTKRGQDVALRCDPISGHVSLYWYRQALGQGPEFLTYFNYEAQQDKSGLPNDRFSAERPEGSISTLTIQRTEQRDSAMYRCASSGTGQPTEQYFGPGTRLTVT.

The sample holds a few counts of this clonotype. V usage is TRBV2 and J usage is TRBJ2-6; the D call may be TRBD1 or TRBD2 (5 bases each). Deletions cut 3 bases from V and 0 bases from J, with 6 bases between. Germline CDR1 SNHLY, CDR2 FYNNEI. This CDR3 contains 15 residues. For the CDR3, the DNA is TGTGCCAGCAGTGAGGGACGCTCTGGGGCCAACGTCCTGACTTTC. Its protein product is CASSEGRSGANVLTF.

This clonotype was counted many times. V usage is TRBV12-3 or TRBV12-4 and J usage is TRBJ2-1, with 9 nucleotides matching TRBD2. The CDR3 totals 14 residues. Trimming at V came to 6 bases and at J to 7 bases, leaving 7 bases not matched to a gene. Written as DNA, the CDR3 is TGTGCCAGCAGACCGAGCGGGGGGATTAATGAGCAGTTCTTC. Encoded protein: CASRPSGGINEQFF.

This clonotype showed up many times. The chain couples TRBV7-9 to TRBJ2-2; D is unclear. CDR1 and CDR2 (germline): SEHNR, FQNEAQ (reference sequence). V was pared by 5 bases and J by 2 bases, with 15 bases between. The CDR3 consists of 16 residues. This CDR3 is CASSPYTLSNTGELFF. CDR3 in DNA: TGTGCCAGCAGCCCATACACCCTCAGCAACACCGGGGAGCTGTTTTTT.

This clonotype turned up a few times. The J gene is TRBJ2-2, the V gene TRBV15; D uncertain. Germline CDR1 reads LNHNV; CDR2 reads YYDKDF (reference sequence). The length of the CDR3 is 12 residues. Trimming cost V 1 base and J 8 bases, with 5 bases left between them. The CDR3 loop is CATSRAVGELFF. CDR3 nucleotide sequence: TGTGCCACCAGCAGAGCGGTGGGGGAGCTGTTTTTT.

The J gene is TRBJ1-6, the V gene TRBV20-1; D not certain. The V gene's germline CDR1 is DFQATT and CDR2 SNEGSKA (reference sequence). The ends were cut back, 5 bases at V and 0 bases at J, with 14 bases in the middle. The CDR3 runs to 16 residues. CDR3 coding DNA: TGCAGTGCTGACTTATTTTGGAACTCCTATAATTCACCCCTCCACTTT. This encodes CSADLFWNSYNSPLHF.

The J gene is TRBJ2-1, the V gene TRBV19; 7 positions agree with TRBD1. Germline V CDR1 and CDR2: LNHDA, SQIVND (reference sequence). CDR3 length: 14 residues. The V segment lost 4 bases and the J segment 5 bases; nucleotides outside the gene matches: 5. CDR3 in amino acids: CASSSFDRDNEQFF. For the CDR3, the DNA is TGTGCCAGTAGTAGCTTCGACAGGGACAATGAGCAGTTCTTC.

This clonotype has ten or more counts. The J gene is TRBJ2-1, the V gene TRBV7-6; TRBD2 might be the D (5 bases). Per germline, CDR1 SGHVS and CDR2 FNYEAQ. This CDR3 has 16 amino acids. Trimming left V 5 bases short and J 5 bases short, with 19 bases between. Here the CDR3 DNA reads TGTGCCAGCAGCACCCAACCGTTCGGGGAGCACAATGAGCAGTTCTTC. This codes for CASSTQPFGEHNEQFF.

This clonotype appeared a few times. This CDR3 reads CASRPRGNNEKLFF. CDR3 coding DNA: TGTGCCAGCAGGCCCAGGGGTAATAATGAAAAACTGTTTTTT. The rearrangement joins TRBV28 to TRBJ1-4; a weak D match, TRBD1 (6 bases). The CDR3 has 14 residues. The V end lost 6 bases, the J end lost 4 bases, and 12 bases lay between the germline ends. Germline V CDR1 and CDR2: MDHEN, SYDVKM.

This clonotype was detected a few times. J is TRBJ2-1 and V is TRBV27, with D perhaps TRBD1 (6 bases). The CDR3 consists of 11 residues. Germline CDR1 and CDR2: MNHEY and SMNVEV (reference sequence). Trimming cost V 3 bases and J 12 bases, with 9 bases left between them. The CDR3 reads CASSFGQMQFF. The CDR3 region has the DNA TGTGCCAGCAGTTTCGGACAGATGCAGTTCTTC.

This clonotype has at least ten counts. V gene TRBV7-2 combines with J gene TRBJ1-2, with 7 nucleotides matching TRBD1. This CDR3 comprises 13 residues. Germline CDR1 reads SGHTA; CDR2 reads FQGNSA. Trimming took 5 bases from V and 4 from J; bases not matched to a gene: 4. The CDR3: CASSPPGGYGYTF. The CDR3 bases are TGTGCCAGCAGCCCCCCAGGGGGCTATGGCTACACCTTC.

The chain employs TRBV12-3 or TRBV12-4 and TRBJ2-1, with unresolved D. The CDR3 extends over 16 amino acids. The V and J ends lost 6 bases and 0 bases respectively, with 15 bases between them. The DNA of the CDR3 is TGTGCCAGCAGCCTGAATGGGGTTCCCTCCTACAATGAGCAGTTCTTC. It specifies CASSLNGVPSYNEQFF.

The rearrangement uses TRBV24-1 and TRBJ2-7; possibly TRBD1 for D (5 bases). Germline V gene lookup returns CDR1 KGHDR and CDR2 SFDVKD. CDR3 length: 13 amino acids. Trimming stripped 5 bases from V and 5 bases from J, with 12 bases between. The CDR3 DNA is TGTGCCACCAGTGGTCAGGGCAAAAACGAGCAGTACGTC. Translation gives CATSGQGKNEQYV.

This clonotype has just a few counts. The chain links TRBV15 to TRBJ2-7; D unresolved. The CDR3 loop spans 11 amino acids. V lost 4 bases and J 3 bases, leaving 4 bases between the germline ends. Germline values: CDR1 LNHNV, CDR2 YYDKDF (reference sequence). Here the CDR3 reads CATSNHYEQYF. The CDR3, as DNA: TGTGCCACCAGCAACCACTACGAGCAGTACTTC.

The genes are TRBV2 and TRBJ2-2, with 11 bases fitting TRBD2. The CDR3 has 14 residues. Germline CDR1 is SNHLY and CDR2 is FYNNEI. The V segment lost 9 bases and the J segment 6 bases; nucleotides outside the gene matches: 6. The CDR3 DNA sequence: TGTGCCAGACAAAGACTAGCGGGGTCCGGGGAGCTGTTTTTT. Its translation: CARQRLAGSGELFF.

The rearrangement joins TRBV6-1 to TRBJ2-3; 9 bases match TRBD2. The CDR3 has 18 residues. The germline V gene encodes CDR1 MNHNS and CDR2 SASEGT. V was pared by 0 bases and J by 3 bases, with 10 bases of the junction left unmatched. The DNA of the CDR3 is TGTGCCAGCAGTGAAGCGGAGATCGGCGGGGGGGCAACAGATACGCAGTATTTT. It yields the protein CASSEAEIGGGATDTQYF.

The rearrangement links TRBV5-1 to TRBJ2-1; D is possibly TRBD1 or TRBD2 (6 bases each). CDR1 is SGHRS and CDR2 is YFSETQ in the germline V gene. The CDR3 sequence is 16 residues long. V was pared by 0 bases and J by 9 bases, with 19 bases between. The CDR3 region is CASSLADGGLDSEQFF. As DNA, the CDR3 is TGCGCCAGCAGCTTGGCCGACGGGGGCCTCGATAGTGAGCAGTTCTTC.

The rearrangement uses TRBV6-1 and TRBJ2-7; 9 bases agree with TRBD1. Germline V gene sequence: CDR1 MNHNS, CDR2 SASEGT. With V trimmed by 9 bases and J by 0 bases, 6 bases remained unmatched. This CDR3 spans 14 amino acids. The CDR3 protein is CARGTGFRSYEQYF. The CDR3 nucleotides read TGTGCCAGGGGGACAGGGTTTCGCTCCTACGAGCAGTACTTC.

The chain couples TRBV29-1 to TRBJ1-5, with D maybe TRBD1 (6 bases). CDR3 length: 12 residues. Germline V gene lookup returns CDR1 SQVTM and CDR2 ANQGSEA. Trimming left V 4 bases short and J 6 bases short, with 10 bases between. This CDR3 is CSVAEGGQPQHF. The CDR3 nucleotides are TGCAGCGTTGCCGAAGGGGGTCAGCCCCAGCATTTT. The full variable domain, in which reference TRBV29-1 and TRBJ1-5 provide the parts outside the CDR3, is SAVISQKPSRDICQRGTSLTIQCQVDSQVTMMFWYRQQPGQSLTLIATANQGSEATYESGFVIDKFPISRPNLTFSTLTVSNMSPEDSSIYLCSVAEGGQPQHFGDGTRLSIL.

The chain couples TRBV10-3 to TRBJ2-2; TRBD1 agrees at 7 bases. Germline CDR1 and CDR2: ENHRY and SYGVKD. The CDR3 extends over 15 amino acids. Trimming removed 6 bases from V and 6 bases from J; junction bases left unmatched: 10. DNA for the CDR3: TGTGCCATCAGGATGACAGGGACGGGCGCCGGGGAGCTGTTTTTT. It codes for CAIRMTGTGAGELFF.

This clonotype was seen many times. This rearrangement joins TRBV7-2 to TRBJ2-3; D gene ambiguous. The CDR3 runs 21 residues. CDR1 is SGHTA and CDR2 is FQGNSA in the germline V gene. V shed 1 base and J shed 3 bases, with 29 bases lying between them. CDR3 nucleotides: TGTGCCAGCAGCTTAGAAGCCCCCCGAAGGTACTCGAACGAGAGAACAGATACGCAGTATTTT. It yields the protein CASSLEAPRRYSNERTDTQYF.

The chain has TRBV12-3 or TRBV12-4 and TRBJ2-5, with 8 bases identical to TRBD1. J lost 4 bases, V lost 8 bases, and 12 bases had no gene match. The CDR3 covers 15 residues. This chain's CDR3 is CASGYWGRGRETQYF. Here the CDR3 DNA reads TGTGCCAGCGGTTACTGGGGCAGGGGGCGAGAGACCCAGTACTTC.

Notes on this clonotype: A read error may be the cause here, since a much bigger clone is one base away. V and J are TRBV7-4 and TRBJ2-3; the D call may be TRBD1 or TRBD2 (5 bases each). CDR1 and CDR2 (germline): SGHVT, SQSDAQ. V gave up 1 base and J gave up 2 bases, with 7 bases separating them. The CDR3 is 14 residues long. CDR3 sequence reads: CASSLGDVTDTQYF. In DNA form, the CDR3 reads TGTGCCAGCAGCTTAGGGGACGTCACAGATACGCAGTATTTT.

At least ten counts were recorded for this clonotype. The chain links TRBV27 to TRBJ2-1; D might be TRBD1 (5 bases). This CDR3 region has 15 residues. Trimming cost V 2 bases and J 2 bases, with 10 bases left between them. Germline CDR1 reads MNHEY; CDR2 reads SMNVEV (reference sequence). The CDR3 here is CASSLPQGPYNEQFF. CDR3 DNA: TGTGCCAGCAGTTTACCTCAGGGTCCCTACAATGAGCAGTTCTTC.

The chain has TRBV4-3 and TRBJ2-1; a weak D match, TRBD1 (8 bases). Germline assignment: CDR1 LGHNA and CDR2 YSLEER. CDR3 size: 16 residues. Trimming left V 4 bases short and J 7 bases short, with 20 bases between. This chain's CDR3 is CASSPETGGEWNEQFF. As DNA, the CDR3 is TGCGCCAGCAGCCCCGAAACAGGGGGGGAGTGGAATGAGCAGTTCTTC.

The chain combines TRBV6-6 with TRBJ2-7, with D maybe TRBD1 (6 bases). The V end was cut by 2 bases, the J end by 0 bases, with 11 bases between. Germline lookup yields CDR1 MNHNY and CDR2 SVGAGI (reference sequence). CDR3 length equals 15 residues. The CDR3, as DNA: TGTGCCAGCAGTTACCCCACGGACAGCTCCTACGAGCAGTACTTC. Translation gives CASSYPTDSSYEQYF.

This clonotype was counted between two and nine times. The chain's CDR3 is CASSRGQGETFSGNTIYF. CDR3 sequence (DNA): TGTGCCAGCAGCCGAGGACAGGGAGAGACTTTCTCTGGAAACACCATATATTTT. This chain links TRBV7-9 with TRBJ1-3; 8 nucleotides agree with TRBD1. CDR1 is SEHNR, CDR2 FQNEAQ, per germline (reference sequence). After removal of 5 bases from V and 0 bases from J, the junction contained 12 bases not matched to a gene. This CDR3 has 18 residues.